Below are 7 T cell receptor beta chains sequenced from a single sample in a study of glioma-infiltrating T cells. Using RNA template, CDR3s of TCR alpha and beta were amplified with iRepertoire arm-PCR. MiXCR, run by TCRdb on the multiplex PCR reads, gives a single entry per CDR3 protein. The sample has 150,000 or so distinct CDR3 sequences, about two fifths seen once. Specimen: glioma tissue, nonneoplastic brain tissue, or PBMCs (not recorded which). These receptor sequences come from a human donor with low-grade glioma or glioblastoma, undergoing nonglioma brain surgery, or in good health (not recorded which).

With regard to this clonotype: An end of the junction differs from the germline gene, which may be a read error. The chain employs TRBV20-1 and TRBJ2-1; TRBD2 aligns across 13 bases. CDR1 is DFQATT and CDR2 is SNEGSKA in the germline V gene (reference sequence). CDR3 length equals 13 residues. CDR3 protein: CSARTSGSYEKFF. CDR3 nucleotide sequence: TGCAGTGCTCGGACTAGCGGGAGCTATGAGAAGTTCTTC.

The rearrangement uses TRBV2 and TRBJ2-1, with unresolved D. Germline CDR1 and CDR2: SNHLY and FYNNEI. The ends were cut back, 6 bases at V and 2 bases at J, with 11 bases in the middle. This CDR3 has 14 amino acids. The CDR3 sequence: CASRTNSAYNEQFF. The DNA for the CDR3 is TGTGCCAGCAGAACCAACTCCGCCTACAATGAGCAGTTCTTC.

CDR3 region: CASRLSVGLDAFF. The CDR3 DNA follows: TGTGCCAGCAGATTGTCTGTCGGTTTAGACGCTTTCTTT. The rearrangement joins TRBV11-2 to TRBJ1-1, with D unresolved. The germline V gene encodes CDR1 SGHAT and CDR2 FQNNGV. V gave up 6 bases and J gave up 11 bases, with 19 bases separating them. The CDR3 has 13 residues.

The chain is built from TRBV5-1 and TRBJ2-1; D gene ambiguous. CDR1 is SGHRS and CDR2 is YFSETQ in the germline V gene. Trimming cost V 0 bases and J 8 bases, with 6 bases left between them. This CDR3 has 12 amino acids. CDR3 loop: CASSLASYEQFF. The CDR3 coding sequence is TGCGCCAGCAGCTTGGCCTCGTATGAGCAGTTCTTC.

The chain recombines TRBV12-3 or TRBV12-4 with TRBJ1-4, with no clear D. The V end lost 6 bases, the J end lost 4 bases, and 15 bases lay between the germline ends. CDR3 size: 15 residues. CDR3 sequence: CASSQGRVVNEKLFF. The CDR3 bases are TGTGCCAGCAGCCAAGGACGAGTGGTTAATGAAAAACTGTTTTTT.

V gene TRBV12-3 or TRBV12-4 combines with J gene TRBJ2-1, with D perhaps TRBD1 or TRBD2 (5 bases each). The CDR3 spans 14 residues. Trimming took 8 bases from V and 9 from J, leaving 20 bases between them. The DNA of the CDR3 is TGTGCCAGCTCCTTCGGGGCCTCCAGGAGTGAGCAGTTCTTC. It encodes CASSFGASRSEQFF.

This chain joins TRBV6-1 and TRBJ1-5; D not resolved. Trimming stripped 3 bases from V and 0 bases from J, with 9 bases between. The CDR3 is made up of 15 amino acids. From germline, CDR1 is MNHNS and CDR2 SASEGT. The CDR3 DNA reads as TGTGCCAGCAGTGACTGGGGAGGTAGCAATCAGCCCCAGCATTTT. Translating it yields CASSDWGGSNQPQHF.